This TCR beta chain was identified in a study of regulatory T cells in long-lasting Graves disease. Time point indicated: newly diagnosed GD, antithyroid drugs for less than 3 months. Isolated PBMC RNA provided the starting material for the TCR library. Arm-PCR of CDR3 regions and iRepertoire HTBI primers were the basis on which TCR beta libraries were built. Per the study methods: The identification of roughly 62 TRBV and 11 to 15 TRBJ segments was made across samples. Via MiXCR, TCRdb re-called the multiplex PCR reads, giving one row per CDR3 protein. It is TCRdb's table, rather than the study itself, that gives the V and J calls and clone size. The sample yields around 400,000 distinct CDR3 sequences, 15% seen once. J lost 2 bases, V lost 0 bases, and 11 bases had no gene match. The CDR3 covers 17 residues. Germline assignment: CDR1 SQVTM and CDR2 ANQGSEA. The table lists this clonotype with a few counts. Its antigen is as yet unknown.

Study-level results: What was studied was peripheral blood only, and not thyroid tissue.

The data were also submitted as part of a second study, on T cells in Graves' hyperthyroidism and ophthalmopathy. From that paper: Diagnostic decisions used clinical symptoms, serum thyroxine and TRAb, thyroid ultrasound and orbital computed tomography. First-round RT-PCR targeting the TCR CDR3 was performed with the HTBI primer set.

V is TRBV29-1 and J is TRBJ2-3; 7 positions match TRBD1. The sample in question was peripheral blood mononuclear cells (PBMCs), obtained at new diagnosis, from a patient treated with antithyroid drugs. The clonotype comes from a woman aged 40 to 50 with Graves disease. CDR3 protein: CSVEDLGHRGATDTQYF. In nucleotides, the CDR3 is TGCAGCGTTGAAGATCTTGGGCACAGGGGAGCCACAGATACGCAGTATTTT.